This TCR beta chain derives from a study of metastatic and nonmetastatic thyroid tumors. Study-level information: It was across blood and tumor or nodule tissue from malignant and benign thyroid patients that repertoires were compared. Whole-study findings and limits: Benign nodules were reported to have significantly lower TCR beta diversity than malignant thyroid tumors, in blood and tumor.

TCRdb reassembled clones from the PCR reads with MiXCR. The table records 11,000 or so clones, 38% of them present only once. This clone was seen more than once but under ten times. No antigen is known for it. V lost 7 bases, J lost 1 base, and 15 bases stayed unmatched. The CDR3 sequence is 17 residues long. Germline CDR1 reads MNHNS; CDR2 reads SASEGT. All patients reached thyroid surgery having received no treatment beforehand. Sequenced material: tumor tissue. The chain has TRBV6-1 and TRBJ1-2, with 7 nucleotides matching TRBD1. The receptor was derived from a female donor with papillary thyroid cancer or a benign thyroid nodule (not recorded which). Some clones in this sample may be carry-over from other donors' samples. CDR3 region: CASKNRQGGNFNYGYTF. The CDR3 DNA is TGTGCCAGCAAGAACCGACAGGGAGGAAACTTTAACTATGGCTACACCTTC.